This T cell receptor beta chain was identified during a study of T cells in Graves' hyperthyroidism and ophthalmopathy. Regarding the study as a whole: Among thyroid clonotypes expanded above 0.001, most also appeared in blood.

Turning to this clonotype: Its antigen is undetermined.

Stable hyperthyroidism: no ophthalmopathy progression over 18 months of follow-up. Clinical symptoms, serum thyroxine and TRAb, thyroid ultrasound and orbital computed tomography together formed the diagnostic basis. There are 12 residues in the CDR3. The germline V gene has CDR1 ENHRY and CDR2 SYGVKD. Trimming took off 6 bases at V and 8 bases at J, with 13 bases between the two ends. The CDR3 regions of TCR beta were amplified from RNA transcripts. Researchers ran a first-round RT-PCR on the TCR CDR3 using the HTBI primer set. From the multiplex PCR reads, TCRdb called clonotypes with MiXCR, one entry per CDR3 protein. Found here are 500,000 to 750,000 distinct CDR3 sequences, 35% to 55% of them singletons; the top ten hold around 8%.

V and J are TRBV10-3 and TRBJ1-2; D ambiguous. Material: peripheral blood or thyroid tissue (not recorded which). The clonotype was recovered from a woman aged 18 to 35 with Graves' hyperthyroidism. The CDR3 DNA reads as TGTGCCATCAGCCTGGCGAGCTACGGCTACACCTTC. Translation: CAISLASYGYTF.